This is a list of T cell receptor beta chains from one sample in a study of shared clonotypes between healthy human individuals. Profiled with immunoSEQ multiplex PCR; TCRdb holds only in-frame clones, not every one. Here the sample spans some 980,000 clones, less than 85% being singletons. What was sequenced was memory CD4+ T cells sorted from blood. Receptors were obtained from a man younger than 35 in good health. Both conserved end residues are part of each CDR3. Each record gives: J gene, clone size, V gene, D gene, CDR3 DNA, CDR3 protein. The D gene is left open where the match is weak. Some rows mark clone size as missing; the rest say once, few, many or name a class of expanded clone.

TRBJ2-7	.	TRBV9	.	TGTGCCAGCAGCCCACGGCCGACAGGCCTCGGCGAGCAGTACTTC	CASSPRPTGLGEQYF
TRBJ1-5	.	TRBV27	.	TGTGCCAGCACCTCCCGAGGCGGGCCCCAGCATTTT	CASTSRGGPQHF
TRBJ2-3	.	TRBV5-6	.	TGTGCCAGCAGCTTGGAGGGACGAGATACGCAGTATTTT	CASSLEGRDTQYF
TRBJ2-3	.	TRBV25-1	.	TGTGCCAGCAGTCAACAGGCGGTGGATACGCAGTATTTT	CASSQQAVDTQYF
TRBJ1-6	.	TRBV7-2	.	TGTGCCAGCAGCTTAAATCTTTCACCCCTCCACTTT	CASSLNLSPLHF
TRBJ2-5	.	TRBV10-3	.	TGTGCCATCAGTGAGTCGCAGGGCGGCGAGACCCAGTACTTC	CAISESQGGETQYF
TRBJ1-3	.	TRBV5-1	.	TGCGCCAGCAGCTTGGAGGCAGCTGGAAACACCATATATTTT	CASSLEAAGNTIYF
TRBJ2-5	.	TRBV30	.	TGTGCCTGGGGGTACGGTGGGGCAGAGACCCAGTACTTC	CAWGYGGAETQYF
TRBJ2-2	.	TRBV5-1	TRBD1	TGCGCCAGCAGCTTTCGAACGGCAGGGGGGAACACCGGGGAGCTGTTTTTT	CASSFRTAGGNTGELFF
TRBJ1-3	once	TRBV15	.	TGTGCCACCAGCAGAGACGCCGACAGGTTCAGCGCTGGAAACACCATATATTTT	CATSRDADRFSAGNTIYF
TRBJ2-3	few	TRBV7-3	TRBD1	TGTGCCAGCAGCCCGTTCACAGGGGGCTCAGATACGCAGTATTTT	CASSPFTGGSDTQYF
TRBJ2-2	.	TRBV10-3	TRBD2	TGTGCCATCAGGGCTAGCGGCGGGTCTAACACCGGGGAGCTGTTTTTT	CAIRASGGSNTGELFF
TRBJ1-3	.	TRBV6-5	TRBD1	TGTGCCAGCAGTCGACAGGGTTCATCAAACACCATATATTTT	CASSRQGSSNTIYF
TRBJ1-6	many	TRBV10-3	.	TGTGCCATCAGTGCAGGACAGTATAATTCACCCCTCCACTTT	CAISAGQYNSPLHF
TRBJ2-7	.	TRBV9	TRBD2	TGTGCCAGCAGCGCGCAGCCAACCGGGACTAGCGAGCAGTACTTC	CASSAQPTGTSEQYF
TRBJ2-3	.	TRBV25-1	.	TGTGCCAGCAGTGAATTCGGGGAAGGGAATACGCAGTATTTT	CASSEFGEGNTQYF
TRBJ1-4	few	TRBV30	.	TGTGCCTGGAGGCCATTGGGACCGGCTAATGAAAAACTGTTTTTT	CAWRPLGPANEKLFF
TRBJ1-2	.	TRBV5-1	.	TGCGCCAGCAGCTTGGTCGGAGAACCCAACTATGGCTACACCTTC	CASSLVGEPNYGYTF
TRBJ2-1	.	TRBV5-4	TRBD2	TGTGCCAGCAGCTTCGGCGGCCTAGCGGGAGTCGGTGAGCAGTTCTTC	CASSFGGLAGVGEQFF
TRBJ2-3	.	TRBV10-1	TRBD2	TGCGCCACCAGCCGCCTAGCGGGGTCAACAGATACGCAGTATTTT	CATSRLAGSTDTQYF
TRBJ2-3	.	TRBV28	TRBD1	TGTGCCAGCAGTTGGACAGGGCCCCCAGATACGCAGTATTTT	CASSWTGPPDTQYF
TRBJ1-4	.	TRBV5-5	TRBD1	TGTGCCAGCAGCCAAACAGGGGCTAATGAAAAACTGTTTTTT	CASSQTGANEKLFF
TRBJ2-7	.	TRBV4-1	TRBD1	TGCGCCAGCAGCCAGGGACAGGGGGCAGACGAGCAGTACTTC	CASSQGQGADEQYF
TRBJ1-1	.	TRBV5-1	.	TGCGCCAGCAGCTTGGCAGGGTTATCGAGCACTGAAGCTTTCTTT	CASSLAGLSSTEAFF
TRBJ2-2	.	TRBV27	TRBD1	TGTGCCAGCAGTTGGCGGACAGGCCAGACCGGGGAGCTGTTTTTT	CASSWRTGQTGELFF
TRBJ1-1	.	TRBV5-4	.	TGTGCCAGCAGCCAATACTGGAGGCGAGGGAACACTGAAGCTTTCTTT	CASSQYWRRGNTEAFF
TRBJ1-2	.	TRBV9	.	TGTGCCAGCAGCGTAGGGGCAGGAACTAACTATGGCTACACCTTC	CASSVGAGTNYGYTF
TRBJ2-3	few	TRBV10-3	.	TGTGCCATCAGTGAGTCATCAGATACGCAGTATTTT	CAISESSDTQYF
TRBJ1-2	.	TRBV28	TRBD1	TGTGCCAGCAGTGGACAGGGGTGGTACACCTTC	CASSGQGWYTF
TRBJ1-5	.	TRBV19	TRBD1	TGTGCCAGTAGTACGGCCGGGACAGGGCTAAATCAGCCCCAGCATTTT	CASSTAGTGLNQPQHF
TRBJ2-3	.	TRBV19	TRBD1	TGTGCCAGTAGTATACAGGGACAGGGGGGAGATACGCAGTATTTT	CASSIQGQGGDTQYF
TRBJ2-1	.	TRBV28	.	TGTGCCAGCAGTTTGAATGGGCTAGCGATCTACAATGAGCAGTTCTTC	CASSLNGLAIYNEQFF
TRBJ2-2	once	TRBV19	TRBD1	TGTGCCAGTAGTATCCTTATGACAGGGACGGGCGGGGAGCTGTTTTTT	CASSILMTGTGGELFF
TRBJ2-1	.	TRBV6-5	TRBD1	TGTGCCAGCAGTTACTCGGGACAGGGTAGGGGCAATGAGCAGTTCTTC	CASSYSGQGRGNEQFF
TRBJ2-7	.	TRBV5-4	TRBD2	TGTGCCAGCAGCTTGGGGGGACTAGCGGGTAACTACGAGCAGTACTTC	CASSLGGLAGNYEQYF
TRBJ1-1	few	TRBV6-5	.	TGTGCCACCGGCTCGGGCGGGGGGCGGCCTGAAGCTTTCTTT	CATGSGGGRPEAFF
TRBJ2-2	.	TRBV10-2	TRBD2	TGCGCCAGCATGGTCGGGGGGGCCGTCGGCGGGGAGCTGTTTTTT	CASMVGGAVGGELFF
TRBJ2-7	.	TRBV18	.	TGTGCCAGCTCACCACCGGGCAGGGACTACGAGCAGTACTTC	CASSPPGRDYEQYF
TRBJ2-7	.	TRBV19	.	TGTGCCAGTAGGGAGCGGGCCTCTTCCTACGAGCAGTACTTC	CASRERASSYEQYF
TRBJ2-6	.	TRBV5-1	.	TGCGCCAGCAGCTTGGATTTGGGGGCTGGGGCCAACGTCCTGACTTTC	CASSLDLGAGANVLTF
TRBJ1-1	.	TRBV2	.	TGTGCCAGCAGTGAAATGGTGAACACTGAAGCTTTCTTT	CASSEMVNTEAFF
TRBJ1-5	.	TRBV6-6	TRBD1	TGTGCCAGCAGTTACGGGACAGGAGGGCAGCCCCAGCATTTT	CASSYGTGGQPQHF
TRBJ2-3	.	TRBV25-1	.	TGTGCCAGCAGGGAGGGATGGGTTGGTGATACGCAGTATTTT	CASREGWVGDTQYF
TRBJ2-3	.	TRBV15	.	TGTGCCACCAGCAGGGTCTTCACAGATACGCAGTATTTT	CATSRVFTDTQYF
TRBJ1-5	.	TRBV2	.	TGTGCCAGCAGTGGACCGTCTAATCAGCCCCAGCATTTT	CASSGPSNQPQHF
TRBJ1-1	.	TRBV10-1	.	TGCGCCAGCAGTCCCGGGACAACGAACACTGAAGCTTTCTTT	CASSPGTTNTEAFF
TRBJ2-5	.	TRBV13	.	TGTGCCAGCAGCCTGCGGGGGCCCCTACAAGAGACCCAGTACTTC	CASSLRGPLQETQYF
TRBJ2-7	few	TRBV28	.	TGTGCCAGCAGTTCCCAGGGGAGGCCATACGAGCAGTACTTC	CASSSQGRPYEQYF
TRBJ1-2	.	TRBV4-1	.	TGCGCCAGCAGCCAACCGACAAGGGGAATGGATGGCTACACCTTC	CASSQPTRGMDGYTF
TRBJ2-1	.	TRBV7-7	TRBD2	TGTGCTAGCAGCTTGAAGGGGAGGGACAATGAGCAGTTCTTC	CASSLKGRDNEQFF
TRBJ1-1	.	TRBV7-2	TRBD1	TGTGCCAGCAGCTTACAGGGGGCTAACACTGAAGCTTTCTTT	CASSLQGANTEAFF
TRBJ2-5	.	TRBV7-9	.	TGTGCCAGCAGCCACCCTGGCGGACAGATCCAAGAGACCCAGTACTTC	CASSHPGGQIQETQYF